One and the same sample provided the 18 T cell receptor beta chains below, sequenced in a study of cytomegalovirus exposure and HLA in healthy donors. Researchers ran the PCR with 60 Vbeta and 13 Jbeta primers. TCRdb's copy holds only in-frame clones and misses some; the assay was immunoSEQ multiplex PCR. The top ten clones hold 5% to 6% of a sample with 98,000 or so clones, approximately 76% of them seen once. The sample was PBMCs. The origin of the receptors is a woman younger than 35 in good health and CMV-seropositive.

The rearrangement uses TRBV6-1 and TRBJ1-2; 8 bases match TRBD1. Losses at the gene ends were 3 bases for V and 4 bases for J; bases not matched to a gene: 7. The germline V gene encodes CDR1 MNHNS and CDR2 SASEGT. There are 15 residues in the CDR3. CDR3 in DNA: TGTGCCAGCAGTGAGCAGGGGGCGGTTGTCTATGGCTACACCTTC. Amino acids: CASSEQGAVVYGYTF.

The gene calls are TRBV13 and TRBJ1-1; no definite D call. This CDR3 comprises 13 residues. Trimming cost V 4 bases and J 1 base, with 7 bases left between them. Germline V gives CDR1 PRHDT, CDR2 FYEKMQ (reference sequence). CDR3 protein: CASSSRQNTEAFF. The DNA of the CDR3 is TGTGCCAGCAGCTCAAGACAGAACACTGAAGCTTTCTTT.

The rearrangement joins TRBV7-2 to TRBJ2-7, with 11 bases matching TRBD2. The CDR3 runs to 15 residues. Trimming cost V 4 bases and J 6 bases; bases outside gene matches: 8. Germline CDR1 reads SGHTA; CDR2 reads FQGNSA. CDR3 nucleotide sequence: TGTGCCAGCAGCTCCATAGCGGGAGGGCCCCTCGAGCAGTACTTC. It codes for CASSSIAGGPLEQYF. The full variable domain, in which reference TRBV7-2 and TRBJ2-7 provide the parts outside the CDR3, is GAGVSQSPSNKVTEKGKDVELRCDPISGHTALYWYRQSLGQGLEFLIYFQGNSAPDKSGLPSDRFSAERTGGSVSTLTIQRTQQEDSAVYLCASSSIAGGPLEQYFGPGTRLTVT.

This clone has a handful of counts. The rearrangement uses TRBV5-1 and TRBJ2-7, with 11 bases matching TRBD2. Trimming cost V 1 base and J 4 bases; bases outside gene matches: 4. Germline loops: CDR1 SGHRS, CDR2 YFSETQ. This CDR3 comprises 15 residues. The CDR3 DNA is TGCGCCAGCAGCTTGACTAGCGGGAGTGGATACGAGCAGTACTTC. Translation: CASSLTSGSGYEQYF. Combining the CDR3 with reference TRBV5-1 and TRBJ2-7 gives the whole variable domain KAGVTQTPRYLIKTRGQQVTLSCSPISGHRSVSWYQQTPGQGLQFLFEYFSETQRNKGNFPGRFSGRQFSNSRSEMNVSTLELGDSALYLCASSLTSGSGYEQYFGPGTRLTVT.

This clone was observed at least ten times. CDR3 protein: CASSENSLGLAGNEQFF. In DNA form, the CDR3 reads TGTGCCAGCAGTGAAAATTCTCTGGGACTAGCGGGGAATGAGCAGTTCTTC. The gene calls are TRBV2 and TRBJ2-1, with 13 bases fitting TRBD2. CDR3 length: 17 residues. V trimming: 2 bases; J trimming: 7 bases; junction bases outside the gene matches: 8. CDR1 and CDR2 from the germline V gene are SNHLY and FYNNEI.

The genes are TRBV14 and TRBJ2-7; 7 bases map to TRBD2. The J segment lost 0 bases and the V segment lost 4 bases, leaving 6 bases of the junction unmatched. The CDR3 covers 15 residues. Per germline, CDR1 SGHDN and CDR2 FVKESK. The CDR3 bases are TGTGCCAGCAGCCGCTGGGACTACAACTCCTACGAGCAGTACTTC. As protein: CASSRWDYNSYEQYF.

The V and J genes are TRBV28 and TRBJ1-4; 9 nucleotides agree with TRBD1. V was clipped by 5 bases and J by 9 bases; unmatched bases: 10. Germline V lookup: CDR1 MDHEN, CDR2 SYDVKM. This CDR3 has 15 residues. CDR3 nucleotides: TGTGCCAGCAGTCCTCGGACAGGGGACTTGAAAAAACTGTTTTTT. It codes for CASSPRTGDLKKLFF.

The chain couples TRBV5-1 to TRBJ2-1; 10 nucleotides agree with TRBD2. Trimming at V came to 1 base and at J to 7 bases, leaving 8 bases not matched to a gene. From germline, CDR1 is SGHRS and CDR2 YFSETQ. This CDR3 has 16 amino acids. The CDR3 bases are TGCGCCAGCAGCTTGATACCAGCGGGAGGGGGGAATGAGCAGTTCTTC. Translated: CASSLIPAGGGNEQFF.

The sample holds one count of this clone. DNA of the CDR3: TGTGCCAGCAGCTTAGACAGGGGGAGCAATCAGCCCCAGCATTTT. Its protein product is CASSLDRGSNQPQHF. V usage is TRBV5-8 and J usage is TRBJ1-5; 9 bases align to TRBD1. The V gene end was trimmed by 2 bases and the J gene end by 1 base; junction bases not matched to a gene: 1. This CDR3 is built from 15 residues. The germline gives CDR1 SGHTS, CDR2 YDEGEE.

The V gene is TRBV30, the J gene TRBJ1-3; D is unclear. CDR1 is GTSNPN and CDR2 is SVGIG in the germline V gene (reference sequence). V lost 1 base and J lost 3, with 13 bases in between. This CDR3 region has 15 residues. As DNA, the CDR3 is TGTGCCTGGAGTGACACCGAACAGATTGGAAACACCATATATTTT. It codes for CAWSDTEQIGNTIYF.

The chain is built from TRBV10-2 and TRBJ2-7; D is uncertain. Germline-derived CDR1 and CDR2 are WSHSY and SAAADI. V lost 1 base and J 6 bases, leaving 7 bases between the germline ends. The CDR3 has 12 residues. CDR3 bases: TGCGCCAGCAGTGAGTTGGCGGTCGAGCAGTACTTC. Residues: CASSELAVEQYF.

CDR3 nucleotides: TGTGCCAGCAGTCTCCTACAGGGTATCTTATATACGCAGTATTTT. Encoded protein: CASSLLQGILYTQYF. This rearrangement joins TRBV27 to TRBJ2-3, with D perhaps matching TRBD1 (6 bases). V was pared by 5 bases and J by 7 bases, with 19 bases between. The CDR3 has 15 amino acids. CDR1 is MNHEY, CDR2 SMNVEV, per germline (reference sequence).

The chain carries TRBV10-1 and TRBJ2-3, with TRBD2 identical over 8 bases. CDR3 length equals 15 residues. Per the germline V gene, CDR1 is WNHNN and CDR2 is SYGVQD (reference sequence). The V and J ends lost 4 bases and 5 bases, in that order; junction bases with no gene match: 8. For the CDR3, the DNA is TGCGCCAGCAGTGGAGAAGCGGGAGCCGAAGATACGCAGTATTTT. It yields the protein CASSGEAGAEDTQYF.

This clone turned up a few times. The V gene is TRBV10-3, the J gene TRBJ2-3; TRBD2 agrees at 8 bases. The CDR3 is 14 residues long. Looked up from germline, CDR1 is ENHRY and CDR2 is SYGVKD. The J segment lost 6 bases and the V segment lost 2 bases, leaving 4 bases of the junction unmatched. The chain's CDR3 is CAISEGSGIDTQYF. Written as DNA, the CDR3 is TGTGCCATCAGTGAGGGTAGCGGGATCGATACGCAGTATTTT.

In this sample, this clone turned up once. CDR3 coding DNA: TGTGCCAGCAGATCGACAGGTGATGTGAGTCAGCCCCAGCATTTT. Translating gives CASRSTGDVSQPQHF. The chain carries TRBV2 and TRBJ1-5; TRBD1 is a possible D gene (6 bases). CDR1 SNHLY and CDR2 FYNNEI come from the germline V gene. The ends were cut back, 6 bases at V and 6 bases at J, with 18 bases in the middle. This CDR3 comprises 15 residues.

The V gene is TRBV5-4, the J gene TRBJ1-1; 7 bases are a match to TRBD1. The CDR3 is made up of 15 amino acids. The germline V gene encodes CDR1 SGHNT and CDR2 YYREEE (reference sequence). The J segment lost 1 base and the V segment lost 0 bases, leaving 3 bases of the junction unmatched. This CDR3 is CASSLGQGRNTEAFF. CDR3 nucleotides: TGTGCCAGCAGCTTGGGACAGGGTAGGAACACTGAAGCTTTCTTT.

The chain is built from TRBV5-4 and TRBJ1-3, with unresolved D. Germline V CDR1 and CDR2: SGHNT, YYREEE (reference sequence). V dropped 3 bases and J dropped 0 bases, with 7 bases sitting between them. The CDR3 sequence is 14 residues long. Here the CDR3 reads CASSSRSSGNTIYF. CDR3 nucleotides: TGTGCCAGCAGCTCCCGCAGCTCTGGAAACACCATATATTTT.

The chain carries TRBV18 and TRBJ2-7; 10 bases agree with TRBD2. CDR3 length equals 15 residues. CDR1 is KGHSH, CDR2 LQKENI, per germline. The V and J ends lost 3 bases and 2 bases, in that order; junction bases with no gene match: 4. In DNA, the CDR3 is TGTGCCAGCTCACCGGGCCTAGCGGGAGCCTACGAGCAGTACTTC. This encodes CASSPGLAGAYEQYF.